Below are 19 T cell receptor beta chains sequenced from a single sample in a study of STAT3 mutations in large granular lymphocyte leukemia. The study, taken as a whole, reports: Every T-cell large granular lymphocyte leukemia patient had at least one immunodominant TCR beta clonotype.

These receptors are not linked to any known antigen. Sequencing was performed with immunoSEQ multiplex PCR; in TCRdb, only in-frame clones are kept and a portion is missing. The sample holds 2,000 to 2,500 clones, less than 70% seen once. The sample was peripheral blood mononuclear cells. These receptor sequences come from a man aged 60-69 years with T-cell large granular lymphocyte leukemia. Some clones in this sample may be carry-over from other donors' samples.

The chain joins TRBV18 to TRBJ2-7; TRBD1 is a possible D gene (6 bases). CDR3 length equals 13 residues. Trimming left V 5 bases short and J 6 bases short, with 14 bases between. In germline, CDR1 is KGHSH, CDR2 LQKENI. This chain's CDR3 is CASSGTLQGEQYF. Here the CDR3 DNA reads TGTGCCAGCTCAGGGACCCTACAGGGCGAGCAGTACTTC.

This clone was recorded a few times. The chain combines TRBV4-1 with TRBJ2-5; no definite D call. In germline, CDR1 is MGHRA, CDR2 YSYEKL. V was pared by 0 bases and J by 5 bases, with 16 bases between. This CDR3 comprises 16 residues. Here the CDR3 reads CASSQDTGPMEETQYF. The CDR3 DNA reads as TGCGCCAGCAGCCAAGATACCGGACCCATGGAGGAGACCCAGTACTTC.

The CDR3 spells CASSPTGNNSPLHF. The DNA of the CDR3 is TGTGCCAGCTCACCGACAGGGAATAATTCACCCCTCCACTTT. The rearrangement uses TRBV18 and TRBJ1-6, with TRBD1 matching over 7 bases. J lost 5 bases, V lost 3 bases, and 1 base had no gene match. The length of the CDR3 is 14 residues. Germline values: CDR1 KGHSH, CDR2 LQKENI.

The V and J genes are TRBV27 and TRBJ2-1; D may be TRBD1 (5 bases). Germline V gene sequence: CDR1 MNHEY, CDR2 SMNVEV (reference sequence). This CDR3 region has 14 residues. The V gene lost 3 bases and the J gene lost 4 bases, with 10 bases spanning the gap. In DNA, the CDR3 is TGTGCCAGCAGTTTTCAGGGTCTGTACAATGAGCAGTTCTTC. This sequence encodes CASSFQGLYNEQFF.

CDR3 sequence reads: CASSFSRLGEQYF. The CDR3 coding sequence is TGTGCCAGCAGCTTTTCCCGGCTGGGGGAGCAGTACTTC. This sequence joins TRBV5-6 and TRBJ2-7; D remains ambiguous. Germline lookup yields CDR1 SGHDT and CDR2 YYEEEE. The length of the CDR3 is 13 residues. V dropped 2 bases and J dropped 7 bases, with 13 bases sitting between them.

This clone was recorded a few times. The rearrangement uses TRBV29-1 and TRBJ2-1; either TRBD1 or TRBD2 may fit D (5 bases each). The CDR3 spans 14 residues. Trimming stripped 4 bases from V and 4 bases from J, with 14 bases between. Germline lookup yields CDR1 SQVTM and CDR2 ANQGSEA. For the CDR3, the DNA is TGCAGCGTTGCAGGGACGCCTACATACAATGAGCAGTTCTTC. As protein: CSVAGTPTYNEQFF.

The genes are TRBV30 and TRBJ1-1, with TRBD1 matching over 7 bases. V trimming: 0 bases; J trimming: 5 bases; junction bases outside the gene matches: 3. CDR1 and CDR2 from the germline V gene are GTSNPN and SVGIG (reference sequence). The CDR3 sequence is 13 residues long. The CDR3 DNA is TGTGCCTGGAGTGTAAAGGGGGCAACTGAAGCTTTCTTT. Its protein is CAWSVKGATEAFF.

This rearrangement joins TRBV9 to TRBJ2-7; D uncertain. In germline, CDR1 is SGDLS, CDR2 YYNGEE. The CDR3 is 14 amino acids. V lost 0 bases to trimming and J lost 2 bases, with 9 bases between them. CDR3 loop: CASSVGDRTYEQYF. The CDR3 DNA reads as TGTGCCAGCAGCGTAGGCGATCGTACCTACGAGCAGTACTTC.

This chain links TRBV7-9 with TRBJ2-7; the D gene is possibly TRBD2 (6 bases). Trimming removed 1 base at V and 2 bases at J, with 12 bases between. The CDR3 runs to 15 residues. CDR1 and CDR2 (germline): SEHNR, FQNEAQ (reference sequence). The CDR3 DNA sequence: TGTGCCAGCAGCTTAGTTGGAGGGGCAACCTACGAGCAGTACTTC. Its protein is CASSLVGGATYEQYF.

This clone was seen a few times. The chain joins TRBV30 to TRBJ1-6; TRBD1 matches 7 bases. The junction had 7 bases not matched to a gene; V was cut back by 1 base and J by 7 bases. The CDR3 is 15 residues long. Germline loops: CDR1 GTSNPN, CDR2 SVGIG (reference sequence). The CDR3 DNA reads TGTGCCTGGAGTGGACAGGGTCCAGGGAATTCACCCCTCCACTTT. Its translation is CAWSGQGPGNSPLHF.

V is TRBV7-9 and J is TRBJ2-5, with 8 bases lining up with TRBD2. The junction had 7 bases not matched to a gene; V was cut back by 5 bases and J by 5 bases. The CDR3 consists of 14 residues. Per germline, CDR1 SEHNR and CDR2 FQNEAQ (reference sequence). The CDR3 region has the DNA TGTGCCAGCAGCCCATCGGGAGGGGCTGAGACCCAGTACTTC. The encoded protein is CASSPSGGAETQYF.

This clone has a handful of counts. This chain joins TRBV29-1 and TRBJ1-2; 8 bases are shared with TRBD1. This CDR3 comprises 12 residues. Germline V gene sequence: CDR1 SQVTM, CDR2 ANQGSEA. Unmatched junction bases numbered 0, after V lost 6 bases and J lost 0 bases. The CDR3 DNA follows: TGCAGCGTGGGACAGGCTAACTATGGCTACACCTTC. Translated, it gives CSVGQANYGYTF.

This chain uses TRBV18 with TRBJ2-5; D is perhaps TRBD1 (7 bases). The V gene lost 4 bases and the J gene lost 5 bases, with 17 bases spanning the gap. This CDR3 is 15 amino acids long. Germline loops: CDR1 KGHSH, CDR2 LQKENI. This CDR3 reads CASSLMTGRMETQYF. The CDR3 nucleotides read TGTGCCAGCTCACTGATGACAGGGAGGATGGAGACCCAGTACTTC.

The V gene is TRBV6-5, the J gene TRBJ1-6; 9 bases fit TRBD1. The CDR3 runs to 15 residues. Germline trimming cut 7 bases from V and 6 bases from J; bases unmatched to any gene: 7. Germline CDR1 is MNHEY and CDR2 is SVGAGI. CDR3 nucleotides: TGTGCCAGCAAAATCGACAGGGGGACTAATTCACCCCTCCACTTT. Its translation: CASKIDRGTNSPLHF.

The gene calls are TRBV20-1 and TRBJ2-5; D gene uncertain. Germline loops: CDR1 DFQATT, CDR2 SNEGSKA (reference sequence). This CDR3 contains 10 residues. The V gene lost 0 bases and the J gene lost 5 bases, with 1 base spanning the gap. The CDR3: CSAREETQYF. CDR3 bases: TGCAGTGCTAGAGAGGAGACCCAGTACTTC.

This clone was found a few times. This chain joins TRBV27 and TRBJ2-7, with D possibly being TRBD1 (8 bases). The CDR3 has 14 residues. The germline V and J ends were trimmed by 6 bases and 4 bases, with 16 bases remaining between them. Per the germline V gene, CDR1 is MNHEY and CDR2 is SMNVEV (reference sequence). CDR3 bases: TGTGCCAGCAGGACGACAGGGGAGGGGTACGAGCAGTACTTC. Its protein product is CASRTTGEGYEQYF.

This clone has a single count. The chain joins TRBV30 to TRBJ1-6; D call uncertain. Trimming stripped 5 bases from V and 5 bases from J, with 7 bases between. Germline CDR1 GTSNPN, CDR2 SVGIG (reference sequence). CDR3 length equals 12 residues. CDR3 bases: TGTGCCTGGGGATTCAATAATTCACCCCTCCACTTT. Protein: CAWGFNNSPLHF.

The CDR3, as DNA: TGTGCCAGCAGCTCTCAAGGGGGCACAGATACGCAGTATTTT. It codes for CASSSQGGTDTQYF. The V call is TRBV5-4, the J call TRBJ2-3, with a possible D match to TRBD1 (5 bases). The CDR3 is made up of 14 amino acids. V lost 3 bases and J 1 base, leaving 9 bases between the germline ends. Looked up from germline, CDR1 is SGHNT and CDR2 is YYREEE (reference sequence).

The gene calls are TRBV30 and TRBJ1-2; D unresolved. This CDR3 has 13 amino acids. V was pared by 2 bases and J by 4 bases, with 11 bases between. Germline values: CDR1 GTSNPN, CDR2 SVGIG (reference sequence). As DNA, the CDR3 is TGTGCCTGGAGTCCCCCTGGAGCCTATGGCTACACCTTC. Amino acids: CAWSPPGAYGYTF.